Listed below are T cell receptor beta chains from one sample, sequenced in a study of cytotoxic CD8 clonotypes in ibrutinib-treated CLL. The assay was immunoSEQ multiplex PCR, and TCRdb's table has in-frame clones only and misses some. The sample consists of 150,000 or so clones, approximately 85% of them appearing once. The sample was PBMCs, taken after 24 months of ibrutinib treatment. The origin of the receptors is a human donor with chronic lymphocytic leukemia. The conserved cysteine and the conserved F or W are not part of the CDR3 here.

v_gene	j_gene	CDR3aa
TRBV5-4	TRBJ2-1	ASSFGQGTYNEQF
TRBV4-1	TRBJ1-1	ASSHRDFMNTEAF
TRBV10-3	TRBJ2-7	AISGRDEQY
TRBV2	TRBJ1-3	ASIYSTGSSGNTIY
TRBV4-1	TRBJ1-2	ASSPTGTGYGYT
TRBV10-3	TRBJ1-2	AISLGQGTIYGYT
TRBV5-1	TRBJ2-7	ASSGPGQGRRGGKRWAPYEQY
TRBV5-1	TRBJ2-7	ASSLEGIASEQY
TRBV19	TRBJ1-5	ASSPRAGQSNSNQPQH
TRBV4-2	TRBJ1-1	ASSQLRTGITEAF
TRBV20-1	TRBJ1-2	SALGSYGYT
TRBV7-2	TRBJ2-5	ASSYTSGGAGLETQY
TRBV18	TRBJ2-7	ASSPSERGSYEQY
TRBV11-3	TRBJ1-1	ASSSDTGWDEAF
TRBV6-1	TRBJ2-7	ASSRGLSSYEQY
TRBV5-1	TRBJ2-1	ASWVTRGGAYNEQF
TRBV5-1	TRBJ2-5	ASSLARETQY
TRBV5-1	TRBJ2-5	ASSSGGGETQY
TRBV7-3	TRBJ2-2	ASSNPPGELF
TRBV11-2	TRBJ2-3	ASSLGTISTDTQY
TRBV7-2	TRBJ2-7	ASSLYAFDASYEQY
TRBV25-1	TRBJ1-2	ASSARGPNYGYT
TRBV4-3	TRBJ1-1	ASKRRANTEAF
TRBV4-2	TRBJ2-3	ASSPHLTGLANTQY
TRBV5-4	TRBJ1-4	ASSSGGALEKLF
TRBV27	TRBJ2-3	ASFPLRGRSDTQY
TRBV4-3	TRBJ1-4	ASSNFDRPKPEKLF
TRBV7-2	TRBJ1-3	ASSLDTVSGNTIY
TRBV6-5	TRBJ1-4	ASSYSGEKLF
TRBV2	TRBJ1-1	ASIDDGLNTEAF
TRBV7-3	TRBJ1-2	ASSLNGDGYYGYT
TRBV7-2	TRBJ1-3	ASSLAGQGPSGNTIY
TRBV19	TRBJ1-5	ASSYRDSNQPQH